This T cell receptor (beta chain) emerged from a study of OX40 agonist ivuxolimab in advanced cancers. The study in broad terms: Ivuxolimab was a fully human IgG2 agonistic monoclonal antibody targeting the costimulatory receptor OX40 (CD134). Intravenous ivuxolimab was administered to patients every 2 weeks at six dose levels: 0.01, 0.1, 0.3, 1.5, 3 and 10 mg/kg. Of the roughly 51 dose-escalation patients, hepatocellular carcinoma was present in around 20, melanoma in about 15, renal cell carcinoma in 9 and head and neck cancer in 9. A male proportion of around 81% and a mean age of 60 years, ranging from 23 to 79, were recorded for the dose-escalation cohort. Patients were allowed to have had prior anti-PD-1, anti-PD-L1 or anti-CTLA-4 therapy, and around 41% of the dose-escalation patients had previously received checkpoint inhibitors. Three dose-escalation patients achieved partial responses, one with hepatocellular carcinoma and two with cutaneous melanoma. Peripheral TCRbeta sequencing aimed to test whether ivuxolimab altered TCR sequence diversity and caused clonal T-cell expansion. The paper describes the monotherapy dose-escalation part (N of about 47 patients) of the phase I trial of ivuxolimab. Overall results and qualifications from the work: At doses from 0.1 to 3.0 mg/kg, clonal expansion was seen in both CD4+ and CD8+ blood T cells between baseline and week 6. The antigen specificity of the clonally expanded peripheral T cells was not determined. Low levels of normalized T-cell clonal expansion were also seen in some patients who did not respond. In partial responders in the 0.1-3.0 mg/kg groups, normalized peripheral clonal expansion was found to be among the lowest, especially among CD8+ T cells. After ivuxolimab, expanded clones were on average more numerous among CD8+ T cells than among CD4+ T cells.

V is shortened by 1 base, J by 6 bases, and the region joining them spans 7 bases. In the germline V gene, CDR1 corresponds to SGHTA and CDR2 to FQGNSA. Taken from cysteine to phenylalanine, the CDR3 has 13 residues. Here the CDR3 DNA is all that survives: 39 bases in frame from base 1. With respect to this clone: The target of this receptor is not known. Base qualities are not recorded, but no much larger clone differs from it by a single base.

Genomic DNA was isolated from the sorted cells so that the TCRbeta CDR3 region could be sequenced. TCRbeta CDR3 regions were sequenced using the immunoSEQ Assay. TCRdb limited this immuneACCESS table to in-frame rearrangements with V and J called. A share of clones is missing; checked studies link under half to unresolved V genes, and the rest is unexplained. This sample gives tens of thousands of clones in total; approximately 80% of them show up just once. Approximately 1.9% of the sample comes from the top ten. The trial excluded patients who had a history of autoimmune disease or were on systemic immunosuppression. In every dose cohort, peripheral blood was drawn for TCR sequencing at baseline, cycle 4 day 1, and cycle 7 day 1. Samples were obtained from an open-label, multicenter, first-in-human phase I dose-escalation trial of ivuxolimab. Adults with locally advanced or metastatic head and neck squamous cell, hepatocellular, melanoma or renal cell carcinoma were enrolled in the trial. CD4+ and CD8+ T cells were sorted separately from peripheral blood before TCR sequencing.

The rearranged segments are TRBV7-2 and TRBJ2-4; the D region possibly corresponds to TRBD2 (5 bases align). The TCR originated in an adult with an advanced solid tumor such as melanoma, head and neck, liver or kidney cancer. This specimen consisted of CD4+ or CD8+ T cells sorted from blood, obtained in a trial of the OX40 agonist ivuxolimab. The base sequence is TGTGCCAGCAGCTTAGTTGCGGGAAACATTCAGTACTTC. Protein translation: CASSLVAGNIQYF.